A selection of T cell receptor beta chains follows, all from one sample in a study of cytomegalovirus exposure and HLA in healthy donors. Sequencing was performed with immunoSEQ multiplex PCR; in TCRdb, only in-frame clones are kept and a portion is missing. The data hold 100,000 to 150,000 clones, with 85% to 90% observed a single time. The sample comprised PBMCs. The receptors shown here come from a man aged 30 to 39 in good health and CMV-seronegative. Both conserved end residues are part of each CDR3. A D gene is named only where the DNA matches it firmly. Size is omitted from some rows. Given values are once, few, many or a class for expanded clones.

>.|TRBJ1-2|TRBD1|TRBV11-1
CASSPKGQGGGYTF
TGTGCCAGCAGCCCAAAGGGACAGGGAGGAGGCTACACCTTC
>.|TRBJ2-3|TRBD1|TRBV2
CASSARQGFSTDTQYF
TGTGCCAGCAGTGCCCGACAGGGGTTTAGCACAGATACGCAGTATTTT
>.|TRBJ2-7|TRBD1|TRBV12-5
CASGRGQGGSYEQYF
TGTGCTAGTGGTCGGGGACAGGGGGGTTCCTACGAGCAGTACTTC
>once|TRBJ2-2|TRBD2|TRBV6-4
CASSAGTSGSPGELFF
TGTGCCAGCAGTGCAGGGACTAGCGGGAGTCCCGGGGAGCTGTTTTTT
>.|TRBJ2-1|.|TRBV6-5
CASSASTGEQFF
TGTGCCAGCAGTGCGTCAACAGGTGAGCAGTTCTTC
>.|TRBJ2-7|.|TRBV18
CASSPLPGTNSYEQYF
TGTGCCAGCTCGCCGCTACCCGGGACAAACTCCTACGAGCAGTACTTC
>.|TRBJ1-2|TRBD1|TRBV6-1
CASSSGGTGLGGYTF
TGTGCCAGCAGTTCAGGGGGGACAGGTCTGGGTGGCTACACCTTC
>.|TRBJ2-1|TRBD2|TRBV19
CASSIGIGLAGANEQFF
TGTGCCAGTAGTATAGGGATAGGACTAGCGGGGGCTAATGAGCAGTTCTTC
>.|TRBJ2-7|.|TRBV5-1
CASSSGTSAFSEQYF
TGCGCCAGCAGCTCGGGAACTTCCGCTTTTTCCGAGCAGTACTTC
>.|TRBJ2-7|.|TRBV6-6
CASSYLNEQYF
TGTGCCAGCAGTTACCTTAACGAGCAGTACTTC
>.|TRBJ2-7|TRBD1|TRBV7-2
CASSLVPGQGVESDYEQYF
TGTGCCAGCAGCTTGGTTCCGGGACAGGGTGTAGAATCGGATTACGAGCAGTACTTC
>once|TRBJ1-1|.|TRBV5-1
CASSPGTEAFF
TGCGCCAGCAGCCCCGGCACTGAAGCTTTCTTT
>.|TRBJ1-5|.|TRBV6-6
CASRKLTGNQPQHF
TGTGCCAGCAGAAAGCTAACCGGCAATCAGCCCCAGCATTTT
>.|TRBJ1-1|.|TRBV19
CASSRLNPGLMNTEAFF
TGTGCCAGTAGTAGATTAAATCCAGGGCTCATGAACACTGAAGCTTTCTTT
>once|TRBJ2-5|TRBD2|TRBV19
CASSLGLAGGVGETQYF
TGTGCCAGTAGTTTGGGACTAGCGGGAGGAGTAGGAGAGACCCAGTACTTC
>.|TRBJ1-2|TRBD1|TRBV19
CASSIDETGPGTGTF
TGTGCCAGTAGTATAGATGAGACAGGGCCCGGGACGGGCACCTTC
>.|TRBJ2-1|.|TRBV5-5
CASSLYRSSYNEQFF
TGTGCCAGCAGCTTGTACAGAAGCTCCTACAATGAGCAGTTCTTC
>.|TRBJ1-5|TRBD1|TRBV11-2
CASSFTTTGSQPQHF
TGTGCCAGCAGCTTTACGACGACAGGGTCTCAGCCCCAGCATTTT
>.|TRBJ2-3|TRBD2|TRBV30
CAWSFPGRAFTDTQYF
TGTGCCTGGAGTTTCCCCGGGAGGGCCTTCACAGATACGCAGTATTTT
>.|TRBJ2-1|.|TRBV5-5
CASSLELNYIWFF
TGTGCCAGCAGCTTAGAATTAAACTATATATGGTTCTTC
>once|TRBJ1-3|.|TRBV5-6
CASSLGGGNSGNTIYF
TGTGCCAGCAGCTTGGGTGGCGGCAACTCTGGAAACACCATATATTTT
>.|TRBJ2-2|TRBD1|TRBV9
CASSVSGTGGAGELFF
TGTGCCAGCAGCGTATCCGGGACAGGGGGGGCCGGGGAGCTGTTTTTT
>.|TRBJ2-7|.|TRBV7-9
CASSPTQGSYEQYF
TGTGCCAGCAGCCCCACCCAGGGATCCTACGAGCAGTACTTC
>.|TRBJ2-3|.|TRBV6-6
CASSYPDFTDTQYF
TGTGCCAGCAGTTACCCGGACTTCACAGATACGCAGTATTTT
>.|TRBJ2-7|TRBD2|TRBV5-1
CASSPGLAERYEQYF
TGCGCCAGCAGCCCGGGACTAGCGGAGAGATACGAGCAGTACTTC
>.|TRBJ2-7|TRBD2|TRBV5-6
CASSLRRGGAYEQYF
TGTGCCAGCAGCTTGCGGCGGGGGGGAGCCTACGAGCAGTACTTC
>.|TRBJ2-2|TRBD2|TRBV29-1
CSVEVEREYSGELFF
TGCAGCGTTGAAGTCGAGCGGGAGTATTCCGGGGAGCTGTTTTTT
>.|TRBJ2-3|.|TRBV30
CAWSVLRADTQYF
TGTGCCTGGAGTGTACTCCGCGCAGATACGCAGTATTTT
>.|TRBJ2-1|TRBD2|TRBV27
CASSLSPSGSDEQFF
TGTGCCAGCAGTTTATCGCCTAGCGGGAGCGATGAGCAGTTCTTC
>.|TRBJ2-7|TRBD2|TRBV10-2
CATLSGIVYEQYF
TGCGCCACCCTAAGCGGGATCGTGTACGAGCAGTACTTC
>.|TRBJ1-5|.|TRBV30
CAWSPGGRQPQHF
TGTGCCTGGAGCCCGGGGGGAAGGCAGCCCCAGCATTTT
>.|TRBJ2-7|TRBD2|TRBV6-5
CASSIAGGAYEQYF
TGTGCCAGCAGTATAGCGGGAGGTGCGTACGAGCAGTACTTC
>.|TRBJ2-3|TRBD2|TRBV4-3
CASSQGGGDTQYF
TGCGCCAGCAGCCAAGGGGGGGGAGATACGCAGTATTTT
>.|TRBJ2-5|TRBD2|TRBV9
CASSHSGSFLETQYF
TGTGCCAGCAGCCATAGCGGGAGCTTTTTAGAGACCCAGTACTTC
>.|TRBJ2-7|.|TRBV11-2
CASSPTGGPHSYEQYF
TGTGCCAGCAGCCCAACGGGCGGGCCACACTCCTACGAGCAGTACTTC
>.|TRBJ2-7|.|TRBV7-2
CASSPSAYEQYF
TGTGCCAGCAGCCCCAGCGCCTACGAGCAGTACTTC
>.|TRBJ2-1|TRBD2|TRBV19
CATRWASGYYNEQFF
TGTGCCACCCGGTGGGCTAGCGGGTACTACAATGAGCAGTTCTTC
>.|TRBJ2-5|.|TRBV11-2
CASSLLRTYQETQYF
TGTGCCAGCAGCTTACTTCGGACTTACCAAGAGACCCAGTACTTC
>.|TRBJ1-2|.|TRBV23-1
CASSQTRQGNYGYTF
TGCGCCAGCAGTCAAACCCGGCAGGGCAACTATGGCTACACCTTC
>.|TRBJ1-2|TRBD1|TRBV4-1
CASSQVGTGALQGYTF
TGCGCCAGCAGCCAAGTTGGGACAGGGGCTCTTCAGGGCTACACCTTC
>.|TRBJ2-2|TRBD2|TRBV10-3
CAIKSSGGTTGELFF
TGTGCCATTAAGTCCAGCGGGGGGACCACCGGGGAGCTGTTTTTT
>.|TRBJ2-1|TRBD2|TRBV5-1
CASSLAAGKQFF
TGCGCCAGCAGCTTGGCAGCGGGAAAGCAGTTCTTC
>.|TRBJ2-7|TRBD2|TRBV5-1
CASSGGGTSYEQYF
TGCGCCAGCAGCGGCGGGGGAACGTCCTACGAGCAGTACTTC
>.|TRBJ1-2|.|TRBV10-2
CAIRPEGAVGFYGYTF
TGCGCCATCCGACCAGAGGGTGCGGTTGGGTTTTATGGCTACACCTTC
>.|TRBJ2-2|TRBD2|TRBV2
CASSEGQGLAGDTGELFF
TGTGCCAGCAGTGAAGGACAAGGACTAGCGGGAGACACCGGGGAGCTGTTTTTT
>.|TRBJ1-5|TRBD1|TRBV6-5
CASSPQTGDNQPQHF
TGTGCCAGCAGTCCACAGACAGGGGATAATCAGCCCCAGCATTTT